The source of this T cell receptor (beta chain) is a study of CD8+ T cells in alopecia areata. This clone was counted only a few times. As to treatment: oral pan-JAK inhibitor, 5-10 mg twice daily. Germline CDR1 SQVTM, CDR2 ANQGSEA. This CDR3 region has 15 residues. The trim removed 5 bases at V and 2 bases at J, leaving 11 bases unmatched. The sequencing template was cDNA reverse transcribed from extracted RNA. The method was immunoSEQ multiplex PCR; TCRdb's version includes in-frame clones alone and lacks a portion of them. The table lists about 200,000 clones, 35% to 40% of them singletons. Sequencing used CD4+ T cells sorted from blood, obtained at roughly week 30, from a patient treated with tofacitinib. The receptor comes from a human donor with alopecia areata. The chain is built from TRBV29-1 and TRBJ1-2; 7 bases line up with TRBD1. The CDR3 spells CSVNDRETLNYGYTF. The CDR3 nucleotides are TGCAGCGTTAACGACAGGGAGACCCTCAACTATGGCTACACCTTC.